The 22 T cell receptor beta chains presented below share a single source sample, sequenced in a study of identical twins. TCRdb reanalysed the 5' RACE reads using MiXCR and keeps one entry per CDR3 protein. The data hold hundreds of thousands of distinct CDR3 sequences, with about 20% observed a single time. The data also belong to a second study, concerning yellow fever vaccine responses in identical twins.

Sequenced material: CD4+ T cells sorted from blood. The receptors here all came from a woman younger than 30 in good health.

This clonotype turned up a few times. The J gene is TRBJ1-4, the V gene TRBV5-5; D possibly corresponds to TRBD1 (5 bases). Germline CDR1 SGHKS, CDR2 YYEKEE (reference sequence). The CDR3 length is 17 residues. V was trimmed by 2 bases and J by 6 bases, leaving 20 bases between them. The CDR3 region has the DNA TGTGCCAGCAGCTTTGGATCGACAAGTTCAGGGCATGAAAAACTGTTTTTT. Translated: CASSFGSTSSGHEKLFF.

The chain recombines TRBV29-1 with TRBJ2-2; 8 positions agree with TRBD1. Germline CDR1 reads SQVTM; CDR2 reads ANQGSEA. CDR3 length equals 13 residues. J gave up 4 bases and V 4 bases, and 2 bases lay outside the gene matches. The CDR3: CSVGTGFTGELFF. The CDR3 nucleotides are TGCAGCGTTGGGACAGGGTTCACCGGGGAGCTGTTTTTT.

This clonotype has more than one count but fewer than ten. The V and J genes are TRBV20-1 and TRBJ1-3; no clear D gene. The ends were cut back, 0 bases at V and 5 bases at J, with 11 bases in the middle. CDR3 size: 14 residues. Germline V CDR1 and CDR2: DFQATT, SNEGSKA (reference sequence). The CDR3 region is CSARDPARRNTIYF. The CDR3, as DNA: TGCAGTGCTAGAGACCCAGCAAGGAGAAACACCATATATTTT.

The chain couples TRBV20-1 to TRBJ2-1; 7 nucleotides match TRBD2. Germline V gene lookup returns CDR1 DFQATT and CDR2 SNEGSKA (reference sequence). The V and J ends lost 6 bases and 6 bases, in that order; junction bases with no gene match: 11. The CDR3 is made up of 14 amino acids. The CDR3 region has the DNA TGCAGTGCCCCACGGCGGGGGTCCAGCAATGAGCAGTTCTTC. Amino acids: CSAPRRGSSNEQFF.

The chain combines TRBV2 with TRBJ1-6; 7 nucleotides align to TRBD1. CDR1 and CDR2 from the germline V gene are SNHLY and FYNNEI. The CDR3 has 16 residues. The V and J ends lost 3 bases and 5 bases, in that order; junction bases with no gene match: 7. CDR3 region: CASSDLGTVNNSPLHF. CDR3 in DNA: TGTGCCAGCAGTGATTTAGGGACAGTAAATAATTCACCCCTCCACTTT.

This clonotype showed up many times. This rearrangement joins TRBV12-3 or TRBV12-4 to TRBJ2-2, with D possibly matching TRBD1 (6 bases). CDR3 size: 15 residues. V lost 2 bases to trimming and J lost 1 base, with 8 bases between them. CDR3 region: CASSLKQGNTGELFF. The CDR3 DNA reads TGTGCCAGCAGTTTAAAACAGGGGAACACCGGGGAGCTGTTTTTT.

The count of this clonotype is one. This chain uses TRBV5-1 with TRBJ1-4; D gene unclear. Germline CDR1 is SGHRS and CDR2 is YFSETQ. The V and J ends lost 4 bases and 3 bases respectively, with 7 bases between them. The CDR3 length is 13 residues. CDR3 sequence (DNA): TGCGCCAGCAGCCAAGGTTCTAATGAAAAACTGTTTTTT. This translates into CASSQGSNEKLFF.

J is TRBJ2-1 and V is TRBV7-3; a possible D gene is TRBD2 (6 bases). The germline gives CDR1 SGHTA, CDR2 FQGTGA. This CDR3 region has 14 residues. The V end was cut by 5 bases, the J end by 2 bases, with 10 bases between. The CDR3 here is CASSPGSPYNEQFF. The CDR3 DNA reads TGTGCCAGCAGCCCCGGGAGTCCCTACAATGAGCAGTTCTTC.

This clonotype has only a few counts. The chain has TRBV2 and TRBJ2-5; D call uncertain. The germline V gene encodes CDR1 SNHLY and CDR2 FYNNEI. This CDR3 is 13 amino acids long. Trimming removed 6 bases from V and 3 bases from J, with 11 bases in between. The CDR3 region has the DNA TGTGCCAGCAGGGTCATTTTGAAAGAGACCCAGTACTTC. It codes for CASRVILKETQYF.

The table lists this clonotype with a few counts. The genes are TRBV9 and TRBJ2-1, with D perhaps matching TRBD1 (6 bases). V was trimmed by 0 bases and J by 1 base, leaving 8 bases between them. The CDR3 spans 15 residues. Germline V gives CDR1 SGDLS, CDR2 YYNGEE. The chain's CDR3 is CASSVEQGSYNEQFF. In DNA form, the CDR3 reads TGTGCCAGCAGCGTAGAACAGGGATCCTACAATGAGCAGTTCTTC.

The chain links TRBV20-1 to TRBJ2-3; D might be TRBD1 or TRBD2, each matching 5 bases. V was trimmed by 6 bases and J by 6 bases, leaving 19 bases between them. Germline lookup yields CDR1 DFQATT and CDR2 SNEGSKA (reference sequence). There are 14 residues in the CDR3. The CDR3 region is CSAHGRDGIDTQYF. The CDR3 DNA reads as TGCAGTGCCCATGGTAGGGACGGGATTGATACGCAGTATTTT.

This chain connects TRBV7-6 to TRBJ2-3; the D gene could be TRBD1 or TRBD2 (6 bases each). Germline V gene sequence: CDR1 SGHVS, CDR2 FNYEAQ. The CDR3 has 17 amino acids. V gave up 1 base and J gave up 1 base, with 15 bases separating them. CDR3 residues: CASSLGASGEGTDTQYF. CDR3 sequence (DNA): TGTGCCAGCAGCTTAGGGGCTTCAGGGGAGGGCACAGATACGCAGTATTTT.

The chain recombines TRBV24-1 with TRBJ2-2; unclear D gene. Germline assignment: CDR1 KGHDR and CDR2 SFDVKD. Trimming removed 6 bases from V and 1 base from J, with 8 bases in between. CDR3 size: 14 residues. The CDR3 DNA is TGTGCCACCAGTAGGTCAGGGAACACCGGGGAGCTGTTTTTT. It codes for CATSRSGNTGELFF.

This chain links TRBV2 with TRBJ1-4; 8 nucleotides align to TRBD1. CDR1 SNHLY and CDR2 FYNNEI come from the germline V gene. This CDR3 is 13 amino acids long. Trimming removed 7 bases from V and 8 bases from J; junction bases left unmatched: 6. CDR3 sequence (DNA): TGTGCCAGCAACGGACAGGGTTTCGAAAAACTGTTTTTT. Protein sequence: CASNGQGFEKLFF.

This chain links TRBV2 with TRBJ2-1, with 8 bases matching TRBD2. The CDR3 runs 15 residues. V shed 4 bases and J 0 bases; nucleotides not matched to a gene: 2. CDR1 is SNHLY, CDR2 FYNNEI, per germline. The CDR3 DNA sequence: TGTGCCAGCAGTGCGGGGGGGGCCTCCTACAATGAGCAGTTCTTC. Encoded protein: CASSAGGASYNEQFF.

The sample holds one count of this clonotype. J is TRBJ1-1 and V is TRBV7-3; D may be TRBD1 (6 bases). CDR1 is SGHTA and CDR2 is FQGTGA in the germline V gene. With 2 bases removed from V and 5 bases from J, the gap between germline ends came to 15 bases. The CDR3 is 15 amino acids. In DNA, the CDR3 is TGTGCCAGCAGCTTACTCCCCCTAGGGGGAACTGAAGCTTTCTTT. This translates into CASSLLPLGGTEAFF. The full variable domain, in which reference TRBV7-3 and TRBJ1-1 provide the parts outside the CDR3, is GAGVSQTPSNKVTEKGKYVELRCDPISGHTALYWYRQSLGQGPEFLIYFQGTGAADDSGLPNDRFFAVRPEGSVSTLKIQRTERGDSAVYLCASSLLPLGGTEAFFGQGTRLTVV.

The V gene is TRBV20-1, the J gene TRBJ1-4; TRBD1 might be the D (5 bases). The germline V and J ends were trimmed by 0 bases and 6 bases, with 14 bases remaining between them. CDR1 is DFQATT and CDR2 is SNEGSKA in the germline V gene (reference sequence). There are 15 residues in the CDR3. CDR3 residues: CSARDPGGSDEKLFF. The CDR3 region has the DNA TGCAGTGCTAGAGATCCTGGGGGGTCGGATGAAAAACTGTTTTTT.

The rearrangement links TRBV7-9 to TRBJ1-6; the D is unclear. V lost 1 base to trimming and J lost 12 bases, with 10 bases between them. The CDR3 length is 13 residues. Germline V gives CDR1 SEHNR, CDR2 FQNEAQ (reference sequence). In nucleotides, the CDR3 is TGTGCCAGCAGCTTAGTAGAGGCCCGACCCCTCCACTTT. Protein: CASSLVEARPLHF.

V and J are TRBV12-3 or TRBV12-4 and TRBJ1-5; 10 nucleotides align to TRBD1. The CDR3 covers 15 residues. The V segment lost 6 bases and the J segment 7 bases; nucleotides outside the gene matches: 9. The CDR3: CASSPRQGAGQPQHF. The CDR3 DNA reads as TGTGCCAGCAGCCCTCGACAGGGGGCAGGACAGCCCCAGCATTTT.

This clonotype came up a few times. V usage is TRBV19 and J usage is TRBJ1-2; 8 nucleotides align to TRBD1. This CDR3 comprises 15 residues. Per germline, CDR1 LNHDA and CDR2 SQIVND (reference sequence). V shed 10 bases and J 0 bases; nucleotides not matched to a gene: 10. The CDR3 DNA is TGTGCCACAGGGGGACAGGCGACAGCTAACTATGGCTACACCTTC. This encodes CATGGQATANYGYTF.

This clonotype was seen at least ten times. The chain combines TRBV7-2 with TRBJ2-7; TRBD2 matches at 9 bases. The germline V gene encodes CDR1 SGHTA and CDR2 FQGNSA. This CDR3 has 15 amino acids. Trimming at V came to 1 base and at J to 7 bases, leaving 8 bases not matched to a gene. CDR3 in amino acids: CASSLDPTSGKEQYF. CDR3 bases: TGTGCCAGCAGCTTAGACCCGACTAGCGGAAAAGAGCAGTACTTC.

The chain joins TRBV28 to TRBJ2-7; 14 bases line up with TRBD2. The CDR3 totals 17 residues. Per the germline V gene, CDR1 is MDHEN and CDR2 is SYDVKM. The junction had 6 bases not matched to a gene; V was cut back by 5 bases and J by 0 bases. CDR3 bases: TGTGCCAGCAGTGCTCCCGGGACTAGCGGGAGCTCCTACGAGCAGTACTTC. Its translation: CASSAPGTSGSSYEQYF.